Each of the 22 T cell receptor beta chains below was sequenced from the same sample in a study of early T cells in non-severe SARS-CoV-2 infection. Using its own MiXCR run on the 5' RACE reads, TCRdb lists one record per CDR3 protein. The sample shows under 85,000 distinct CDR3 sequences, 13% of them seen only once. Sequenced: whole blood. These receptors were taken from an adult who was a healthcare worker with PCR-confirmed SARS-CoV-2 infection or an uninfected control (not recorded which).

This rearrangement joins TRBV6-4 to TRBJ1-1; D call uncertain. V was shortened by 2 bases and J by 1 base, with 5 bases between the two germline ends. Germline V gene lookup returns CDR1 MRHNA and CDR2 SNTAGT. CDR3 length: 13 amino acids. The CDR3 nucleotides read TGTGCCAGCAGTGACAAGGCGAACACTGAAGCTTTCTTT. Amino acids: CASSDKANTEAFF.

A few counts support this clonotype. CDR3 loop: CASSLTSDSYNEQFF. CDR3 DNA: TGTGCCAGCAGCCTCACTAGCGACTCCTACAATGAGCAGTTCTTC. The chain links TRBV7-9 to TRBJ2-1; TRBD2 aligns across 7 bases. This CDR3 is 15 amino acids long. Germline values: CDR1 SEHNR, CDR2 FQNEAQ (reference sequence). V was pared by 5 bases and J by 0 bases, with 4 bases of the junction left unmatched.

This clonotype was seen repeatedly, ten times or more. The genes are TRBV3-1 and TRBJ2-7, with D hard to call. CDR3 length equals 14 residues. Germline V CDR1 and CDR2: LGHDT, YNNKEL (reference sequence). Trimming shortened V by 2 bases and J by 0 bases, and 8 bases separated the two germline ends. Here the CDR3 DNA reads TGTGCCAGCAGCCAAATCTTAAGCTCCTACGAGCAGTACTTC. Residues: CASSQILSSYEQYF.

This clonotype was seen at least ten times. The chain combines TRBV19 with TRBJ1-5; 8 bases fit TRBD1. Germline V CDR1 and CDR2: LNHDA, SQIVND (reference sequence). The CDR3 loop spans 15 amino acids. Trimming cost V 5 bases and J 4 bases; bases outside gene matches: 7. CDR3 nucleotides: TGTGCCAGTAGTCGTTTCCAGGGGGCGAATCAGCCCCAGCATTTT. Its protein product is CASSRFQGANQPQHF.

The gene calls are TRBV7-2 and TRBJ2-4, with D possibly being TRBD1 (5 bases). The CDR3 is made up of 15 amino acids. CDR1 is SGHTA and CDR2 is FQGNSA in the germline V gene. V lost 3 bases and J lost 2, with 11 bases in between. CDR3 DNA: TGTGCCAGCAGCTTGACAGCTGGTACCAAAAACATTCAGTACTTC. This encodes CASSLTAGTKNIQYF.

Ten or more counts support this clonotype. The chain recombines TRBV12-3 or TRBV12-4 with TRBJ1-2, with D possibly matching TRBD1 (5 bases). V lost 2 bases and J lost 4, with 11 bases in between. The CDR3 spans 14 residues. CDR3 DNA sequence: TGTGCCAGCAGTTTACTTGGGGGAGGCTATGGCTACACCTTC. Translated, it gives CASSLLGGGYGYTF.

The chain has TRBV3-2 and TRBJ2-1; TRBD1 is taken as the D call from the table, unchecked against the DNA. TRBV3-2 is shown as a pseudogene. The length of the CDR3 is 16 residues. For the CDR3, the DNA is TGTGCCAGCAGCCCCGCACCGCAGGGATCCTACAATGAGCAGTTCTTC. This codes for CASSPAPQGSYNEQFF.

This clonotype was detected only a few times. The chain carries TRBV14 and TRBJ1-1, with a weak D call TRBD1 (6 bases). The V gene's germline CDR1 is SGHDN and CDR2 FVKESK. This CDR3 has 16 amino acids. Trimming removed 3 bases from V and 2 bases from J, with 16 bases in between. The CDR3 nucleotides are TGTGCCAGCAGCCACAGACCGGGACACCAAAACACTGAAGCTTTCTTT. Translated, it gives CASSHRPGHQNTEAFF.

V and J are TRBV12-3 or TRBV12-4 and TRBJ2-3; a possible D gene is TRBD2 (6 bases). Trimming left V 6 bases short and J 0 bases short, with 10 bases between. The CDR3 is 14 amino acids. CDR3 coding DNA: TGTGCCAGCAGCTACAGCGGGAGCACAGATACGCAGTATTTT. Protein sequence: CASSYSGSTDTQYF.

At least ten counts were recorded for this clonotype. The chain links TRBV27 to TRBJ1-1; D not certain. The CDR3 totals 14 residues. V lost 2 bases to trimming and J lost 0 bases, with 7 bases between them. Germline CDR1 and CDR2: MNHEY and SMNVEV (reference sequence). The CDR3 region is CASSLLGLNTEAFF. The CDR3 DNA reads as TGTGCCAGCAGTTTACTGGGCCTGAACACTGAAGCTTTCTTT.

This clonotype has at least ten counts. The chain has TRBV7-9 and TRBJ2-7; D not resolved. This CDR3 has 14 residues. Germline V CDR1 and CDR2: SEHNR, FQNEAQ (reference sequence). V was trimmed by 5 bases and J by 1 base, leaving 12 bases between them. The CDR3 bases are TGTGCCAGCAGCCCCGCCGGGCAGTCCTACGAGCAGTACTTC. The encoded protein is CASSPAGQSYEQYF. Filled out from reference TRBV7-9 and TRBJ2-7, the complete variable domain reads DTGVSQNPRHKITKRGQNVTFRCDPISEHNRLYWYRQTLGQGPEFLTYFQNEAQLEKSRLLSDRFSAERPKGSFSTLEIQRTEQGDSAMYLCASSPAGQSYEQYFGPGTRLTVT.

This chain uses TRBV12-3 or TRBV12-4 with TRBJ1-1; weak D call: TRBD1 (6 bases). The CDR3 is 14 residues long. V was cut by 7 bases and J by 4 bases, with 16 bases left in between. The CDR3 DNA reads TGTGCCAGCAACCCGACAGGACGTGTCACTGAAGCTTTCTTT. Its protein product is CASNPTGRVTEAFF.

The genes are TRBV18 and TRBJ2-1; D remains unclear. This CDR3 region has 17 residues. In germline, CDR1 is KGHSH, CDR2 LQKENI. The V end was cut by 1 base, the J end by 0 bases, with 13 bases between. The CDR3: CASSPQGSSFSYNEQFF. The CDR3 bases are TGTGCCAGCTCACCACAGGGCTCTTCATTCTCCTACAATGAGCAGTTCTTC.

The table lists this clonotype with a few counts. V and J are TRBV10-1 and TRBJ1-1; TRBD1 matches at 9 bases. The germline V gene has CDR1 WNHNN and CDR2 SYGVQD (reference sequence). CDR3 length equals 14 residues. J was trimmed by 8 bases and V by 3 bases; bases with no gene match: 7. The CDR3 bases are TGCGCCAGCAGTGAAGGGACAGGGAATCTCGAAGCTTTCTTT. Amino acid sequence: CASSEGTGNLEAFF.

This clonotype was found many times. In DNA form, the CDR3 reads TGTGCCAGCAGCTTAAGCGGCAGGGGCAAAGAGACCCAGTACTTC. Encoded protein: CASSLSGRGKETQYF. This rearrangement joins TRBV11-2 to TRBJ2-5, with D perhaps TRBD1 (6 bases). V shed 2 bases and J shed 3 bases, with 13 bases lying between them. The CDR3 contains 15 residues. Looked up from germline, CDR1 is SGHAT and CDR2 is FQNNGV.

V usage is TRBV27 and J usage is TRBJ2-5; 9 bases are a match to TRBD1. V lost 5 bases to trimming and J lost 2 bases; unmatched junction nucleotides: 12. This CDR3 has 17 amino acids. Germline CDR1 reads MNHEY; CDR2 reads SMNVEV (reference sequence). The CDR3 spells CASSPHTLDRGQETQYF. DNA for the CDR3: TGTGCCAGCAGTCCACATACTCTAGACAGGGGGCAAGAGACCCAGTACTTC.

This clonotype was counted ten times or more. The chain recombines TRBV20-1 with TRBJ1-1; D unclear. The CDR3 runs 16 residues. V was clipped by 0 bases and J by 0 bases, with 14 bases between them. CDR1 and CDR2 from the germline V gene are DFQATT and SNEGSKA (reference sequence). CDR3 DNA: TGCAGTGCTAGAGATGGGGAGAGTCAGTTGAACACTGAAGCTTTCTTT. Its protein product is CSARDGESQLNTEAFF.

This clonotype was seen more than once but under ten times. This chain connects TRBV21-1 to TRBJ1-1. TRBV21-1 is a pseudogene segment. This CDR3 is 14 amino acids long. CDR3 nucleotide sequence: TGTGCCAGCAGCAAAGGGAAAAGGGATCCTGAAGCTTTCTTT. Its protein is CASSKGKRDPEAFF.

This clonotype was counted between two and nine times. The chain has TRBV3-1 and TRBJ2-7; no clear D. The CDR3 spans 12 residues. The germline gives CDR1 LGHDT, CDR2 YNNKEL (reference sequence). Trimming took 1 base from V and 6 from J, leaving 7 bases between them. The CDR3 reads CASSQGVSEQYF. The CDR3 DNA reads as TGTGCCAGCAGCCAAGGAGTAAGCGAGCAGTACTTC.

The CDR3 loop is CSARDPVRRVQETQYF. Here the CDR3 DNA reads TGCAGTGCTAGAGATCCGGTCCGCAGAGTACAAGAGACCCAGTACTTC. The chain couples TRBV20-1 to TRBJ2-5; D gene uncertain. Trimming pared 0 bases from V and 2 bases from J, leaving 16 bases between. The CDR3 has 16 residues. Germline V lookup: CDR1 DFQATT, CDR2 SNEGSKA (reference sequence).

This clonotype appeared a few times. The chain uses TRBV24-1 and TRBJ2-2; TRBD2 is a possible D gene (6 bases). V lost 8 bases and J 2 bases, leaving 11 bases between the germline ends. The length of the CDR3 is 14 residues. The germline V gene has CDR1 KGHDR and CDR2 SFDVKD. Here the CDR3 DNA reads TGTGCCACCAATCCAGGGACTAACACCGGGGAGCTGTTTTTT. Its translation: CATNPGTNTGELFF.

This chain uses TRBV29-1 with TRBJ2-1; TRBD2 is a possible D gene (5 bases). This CDR3 is built from 14 residues. Germline values: CDR1 SQVTM, CDR2 ANQGSEA. The V gene lost 5 bases and the J gene lost 2 bases, with 13 bases spanning the gap. CDR3 bases: TGCAGCGTTCTTCGGGGTTGGGCCTACAATGAGCAGTTCTTC. Its translation is CSVLRGWAYNEQFF.